The sequence of this T cell receptor (beta chain) was determined in a study of cytomegalovirus exposure and HLA in healthy donors. Looking at the study overall: Earlier, 200 million or so T cells were analyzed, and 117 million unique TCR beta sequences were found among them.

V was pared by 7 bases and J by 5 bases, with 15 bases between. Per germline, CDR1 MNHEY and CDR2 SVGAGI. The CDR3 is 13 amino acids. The primer mix had 60 Vbeta and 13 Jbeta primers. As handled by the study authors: In a later analysis, of around 80 million unique beta chains, roughly 9.9 million appeared in at least two donors. Profiled with immunoSEQ multiplex PCR; TCRdb holds only in-frame clones, not every one. Clone size and the V and J calls come from that table; the DNA yielded D and trimming. This table has 60,000 to 95,000 clones, approximately 82% appearing once. Sample: PBMCs. This TCR was sampled from a man in his 70s in good health and CMV-seropositive. The chain is built from TRBV6-5 and TRBJ2-7, with a tentative D call TRBD2 (6 bases). The CDR3 reads CASTRLGTDEQYF. In nucleotides, the CDR3 is TGTGCCAGCACCCGTTTGGGGACTGACGAGCAGTACTTC.